This TCR beta chain was documented in a study of blood T cell repertoires in COVID-19. Across the study: Italy, Spain and the United States were the sources of the convalescent and acute COVID-19 samples. T cells, B-cell-depleted T cells, or PBMCs supplied cDNA or gDNA.

The CDR3 loop spans 11 amino acids. V was shortened by 6 bases and J by 2 bases, with 5 bases between the two germline ends. CDR1 MDHEN and CDR2 SYDVKM come from the germline V gene. As handled by the study authors: From reference gene primer amplification, estimates of nucleated cell counts were derived. Using immunoSEQ multiplex PCR, the repertoire was profiled, and TCRdb retains in-frame clones only, with some absent. V and J calls and clone size are as listed in that table; D and trimming were resolved from the DNA. The data hold under 85,000 clones, with around 82% observed a single time. Regarding this clone: Other nucleotide sequences in the sample specify the same CDR3.

The sample comprised peripheral blood. The source is a human donor in a cohort sampled during active COVID-19. V gene TRBV28 combines with J gene TRBJ2-7; no reliable D call. CDR3 DNA: TGTGCCAGCAGGTCCACCTACGAGCAGTACTTC. Protein product: CASRSTYEQYF.